These T cell receptor beta chains were read from a single sample in a study of T cell changes during pregnancy in multiple sclerosis. Method: immunoSEQ multiplex PCR; TCRdb's copy keeps in-frame clones and lacks some. The repertoire has over 55,000 clones, around 89% of them found once; the top ten carry roughly 2.5%. Sample: peripheral blood, taken in the first trimester of pregnancy. The source is a female donor with multiple sclerosis, enrolled in a pregnancy study. Both conserved end residues are part of each CDR3. D genes are given only for firm matches. The listing skips clone size in some rows; elsewhere it reads once, few, many or a size class.

V: TRBV5-1; size: NA; length: 17; J: TRBJ1-2; D: TRBD1; CDR3: CASSPGTVQAVGYGYTF; DNA: TGCGCCAGCAGCCCCGGGACAGTCCAGGCGGTAGGCTATGGCTACACCTTC
V: TRBV5-1; size: NA; length: 15; J: TRBJ2-2; D: NA; CDR3: CASSYRTENTGELFF; DNA: TGCGCCAGCAGTTATCGGACAGAGAACACCGGGGAGCTGTTTTTT
V: TRBV2; size: NA; length: 13; J: TRBJ1-2; D: NA; CDR3: CASSYTGNYGYTF; DNA: TGTGCCAGCAGTTATACAGGGAACTATGGCTACACCTTC
V: TRBV2; size: NA; length: 13; J: TRBJ2-5; D: TRBD2; CDR3: CASGISGEETQYF; DNA: TGTGCCAGCGGAATTAGCGGGGAAGAGACCCAGTACTTC
V: TRBV19; size: medium-sized; length: 15; J: TRBJ1-2; D: NA; CDR3: CASSMWAAVAYGYTF; DNA: TGTGCCAGTAGTATGTGGGCCGCCGTTGCCTATGGCTACACCTTC
V: TRBV6-5; size: NA; length: 15; J: TRBJ2-2; D: TRBD1; CDR3: CASSYSTGGTGELFF; DNA: TGTGCCAGCAGTTACTCGACAGGGGGAACCGGGGAGCTGTTTTTT
V: TRBV5-4; size: NA; length: 16; J: TRBJ2-7; D: TRBD1; CDR3: CASSLADLDRGYEQYF; DNA: TGTGCCAGCAGCTTAGCCGACCTTGACAGGGGCTACGAGCAGTACTTC
V: TRBV10-3; size: few; length: 16; J: TRBJ2-5; D: TRBD2; CDR3: CAISEPGLAGQETQYF; DNA: TGTGCCATCAGTGAGCCGGGACTAGCGGGTCAAGAGACCCAGTACTTC
V: TRBV5-1; size: NA; length: 15; J: TRBJ1-5; D: TRBD1; CDR3: CASRNRQGWNQPQHF; DNA: TGCGCCAGCAGAAACCGACAGGGTTGGAATCAGCCCCAGCATTTT
V: TRBV19; size: NA; length: 9; J: TRBJ1-1; D: NA; CDR3: CASSLEAFF; DNA: TGTGCCAGTAGTTTAGAAGCTTTCTTT
V: TRBV7-9; size: NA; length: 18; J: TRBJ2-1; D: NA; CDR3: CASSLKKDYLSSYNEQFF; DNA: TGTGCCAGCAGCTTAAAAAAGGACTACCTGAGCTCCTACAATGAGCAGTTCTTC
V: TRBV5-6; size: NA; length: 17; J: TRBJ2-4; D: TRBD1; CDR3: CASSLTGAELAKNIQYF; DNA: TGTGCCAGCAGCTTAACAGGGGCCGAGTTAGCCAAAAACATTCAGTACTTC
V: TRBV5-8; size: NA; length: 14; J: TRBJ1-4; D: NA; CDR3: CASSLVEGYLRLFF; DNA: TGTGCCAGCAGCTTGGTTGAGGGATACTTAAGACTGTTTTTT
V: TRBV5-1; size: NA; length: 17; J: TRBJ2-1; D: TRBD2; CDR3: CASSEGPTSGKHNEQFF; DNA: TGCGCCAGCAGCGAAGGGCCGACTAGCGGGAAGCACAATGAGCAGTTCTTC
V: TRBV14; size: NA; length: 16; J: TRBJ1-2; D: NA; CDR3: CASSQDYRQSNYGYTF; DNA: TGTGCCAGCAGCCAAGATTACAGACAGAGTAACTATGGCTACACCTTC
V: TRBV5-4; size: NA; length: 14; J: TRBJ1-4; D: TRBD1; CDR3: CASSTGQLNEKLFF; DNA: TGTGCCAGCAGTACGGGACAGCTTAATGAAAAACTGTTTTTT
V: TRBV6-5; size: NA; length: 14; J: TRBJ2-2; D: TRBD1; CDR3: CASRTGTGAGELFF; DNA: TGTGCCAGCAGGACCGGGACAGGGGCCGGGGAGCTGTTTTTT
V: TRBV5-1; size: NA; length: 14; J: TRBJ2-1; D: TRBD2; CDR3: CASYLAGGAHEQFF; DNA: TGCGCCAGCTATTTAGCGGGGGGGGCTCATGAGCAGTTCTTC
V: TRBV4-3; size: NA; length: 17; J: TRBJ1-6; D: NA; CDR3: CASSQDPRSSYNSPLHF; DNA: TGCGCCAGCAGCCAAGATCCTAGAAGCTCCTATAATTCACCCCTCCACTTT
V: TRBV7-9; size: NA; length: 19; J: TRBJ1-6; D: TRBD1; CDR3: CASSLDLTGGPLYNSPLHF; DNA: TGTGCCAGCAGCTTAGATTTGACAGGGGGGCCACTCTATAATTCACCCCTCCACTTT
V: TRBV7-3; size: NA; length: 13; J: TRBJ1-1; D: NA; CDR3: CASSSNRNTEAFF; DNA: TGTGCCAGCAGCTCAAACAGGAACACTGAAGCTTTCTTT
V: TRBV18; size: NA; length: 17; J: TRBJ1-5; D: TRBD1; CDR3: CASSDGVGTDYNQPQHF; DNA: TGTGCCAGCTCAGACGGAGTCGGGACAGACTATAATCAGCCCCAGCATTTT
V: TRBV10-2; size: NA; length: 16; J: TRBJ2-3; D: TRBD2; CDR3: CASTSGGAWGTDTQYF; DNA: TGCGCCAGCACCAGCGGGGGGGCCTGGGGGACAGATACGCAGTATTTT
V: TRBV6-1; size: NA; length: 16; J: TRBJ1-4; D: NA; CDR3: CASSESGVPTNEKLFF; DNA: TGTGCCAGCAGCGAAAGTGGAGTTCCAACTAATGAAAAACTGTTTTTT
V: TRBV7-2; size: NA; length: 17; J: TRBJ1-1; D: NA; CDR3: CASSLARRGAKNTEAFF; DNA: TGTGCCAGCAGCTTAGCGCGAAGGGGCGCAAAGAACACTGAAGCTTTCTTT
V: TRBV6-5; size: NA; length: 14; J: TRBJ1-4; D: TRBD1; CDR3: CASSYNRGGEKLFF; DNA: TGTGCCAGCAGTTATAACAGGGGGGGCGAAAAACTGTTTTTT
V: TRBV6-5; size: NA; length: 13; J: TRBJ2-5; D: NA; CDR3: CASSYSASETQYF; DNA: TGTGCCAGCAGTTACTCAGCCTCCGAGACCCAGTACTTC